This TCR beta chain was sequenced in a study of Graves' ophthalmopathy and Graves' hyperthyroidism. Notes on the study in general: Appearing in blood as well were most expanded thyroid clonotypes above 0.001 frequency.

As the template, RNA transcripts were used to amplify TCR beta CDR3 regions. Scientists carried out first-round RT-PCR using HTBI primers and then a second-round multiplex PCR. TCRdb reprocessed the multiplex PCR reads via MiXCR and lists one record per CDR3 protein. The table shows 680,000 or so distinct CDR3 sequences, with 22% occurring only once. This clonotype was counted ten times or more. Its cognate antigen is unknown. The V end was cut by 0 bases, the J end by 4 bases, with 13 bases between. CDR3 length: 15 residues. CDR1 and CDR2 from the germline V gene are DFQATT and SNEGSKA (reference sequence). The hyperthyroidism patients, aged 18 to 65, had been newly diagnosed, with under 2 months' duration. Clinical symptoms and serum thyroxine were used for diagnosis; TRAb, thyroid ultrasound and orbital computed tomography were also relied on.

Sample: peripheral blood. The chain carries TRBV20-1 and TRBJ1-3; TRBD1 is a possible D gene (5 bases). The sequence derives from a young woman with stable Graves' hyperthyroidism. Some clones in this sample may be carry-over from other donors' samples. This CDR3 is CSARDTSGVGNTIYF. DNA of the CDR3: TGCAGTGCTAGAGATACCTCGGGGGTCGGAAACACCATATATTTT.